Listed here are 14 T cell receptor beta chains from one sample, sequenced in a study of CD8+CD57+ T cells in acquired aplastic anemia. Genomic DNA, serving as template, underwent TCR beta VDJ and CDR3 profiling. TCRdb called the reads again in MiXCR, with one record for every CDR3 protein. This table has around 180,000 distinct CDR3 sequences, around three fifths appearing once. Sequencing was carried out using sorted CD4+, CD8+, or CD8+CD57+ T cells (not recorded which) from PBMCs. These receptors were obtained from a human donor with severe aplastic anemia or a healthy control (not recorded which).

This clonotype was detected ten times or more. The rearrangement joins TRBV14 to TRBJ2-2; D tentatively fits TRBD1 or TRBD2 (5 bases each). The CDR3 has 14 amino acids. Deletions cut 4 bases from V and 1 base from J, with 7 bases between. Looked up from germline, CDR1 is SGHDN and CDR2 is FVKESK. The CDR3 DNA reads TGTGCCAGCAGCCGGGACGGGAACACCGGGGAGCTGTTTTTT. Its translation is CASSRDGNTGELFF. Complete variable domain (other parts from reference TRBV14 and TRBJ2-2): EAGVTQFPSHSVIEKGQTVTLRCDPISGHDNLYWYRRVMGKEIKFLLHFVKESKQDESGMPNNRFLAERTGGTYSTLKVQPAELEDSGVYFCASSRDGNTGELFFGEGSRLTVL.

The V call is TRBV20-1, the J call TRBJ1-4; tentatively, D is TRBD1 (5 bases). The CDR3 is 14 residues long. The V gene lost 6 bases and the J gene lost 7 bases, with 18 bases spanning the gap. Germline values: CDR1 DFQATT, CDR2 SNEGSKA (reference sequence). CDR3 sequence: CSAAGTNPGEKLFF. The DNA of the CDR3 is TGCAGTGCCGCTGGGACTAACCCGGGTGAAAAACTGTTTTTT.

This clonotype has a handful of counts. V and J are TRBV12-3 or TRBV12-4 and TRBJ1-2, with no clear D. V was clipped by 5 bases and J by 7 bases, with 14 bases between them. CDR3 length: 13 amino acids. CDR3 nucleotide sequence: TGTGCCAGCAGTCTTGGCGTCGGGAGTGGCTACACCTTC. Amino acids: CASSLGVGSGYTF.

This clonotype was observed once. The rearrangement joins TRBV15 to TRBJ1-2, with 8 bases fitting TRBD1. The trim removed 0 bases at V and 6 bases at J, leaving 9 bases unmatched. The length of the CDR3 is 16 residues. Germline CDR1 LNHNV, CDR2 YYDKDF (reference sequence). The DNA of the CDR3 is TGTGCCACCAGCAGAGATCGAGTCAGGGGGCCTGATGGCTACACCTTC. It is translated as CATSRDRVRGPDGYTF.

The chain links TRBV9 to TRBJ2-3; D is unresolved. Germline-derived CDR1 and CDR2 are SGDLS and YYNGEE. Trimming shortened V by 0 bases and J by 4 bases, and 9 bases separated the two germline ends. The CDR3 is 14 residues long. CDR3 DNA: TGTGCCAGCAGCGTAGTTCCCCGCCCAGATACGCAGTATTTT. Translated: CASSVVPRPDTQYF.

The genes are TRBV7-2 and TRBJ1-5; D unresolved. In germline, CDR1 is SGHTA, CDR2 FQGNSA. The CDR3 extends over 14 amino acids. V lost 1 base and J lost 7, with 11 bases in between. CDR3 amino acids: CASSLGSGGQPQHF. CDR3 coding DNA: TGTGCCAGCAGCTTAGGTTCGGGCGGGCAGCCCCAGCATTTT.

This chain connects TRBV20-1 to TRBJ1-1, with D unresolved. Trimming shortened V by 0 bases and J by 4 bases, and 15 bases separated the two germline ends. The CDR3 contains 15 residues. The germline V gene encodes CDR1 DFQATT and CDR2 SNEGSKA (reference sequence). The CDR3 reads CSARDWRRDSTEAFF. CDR3 nucleotide sequence: TGCAGTGCTAGAGATTGGCGTCGCGACTCCACTGAAGCTTTCTTT.

This chain uses TRBV7-9 with TRBJ1-1, with D possibly TRBD1 on 5 matching bases. Trimming stripped 7 bases from V and 3 bases from J, with 12 bases between. CDR3 length: 13 residues. Germline-derived CDR1 and CDR2 are SEHNR and FQNEAQ (reference sequence). The CDR3 DNA is TGTGCCAGCATCCCTCGGGGGGACACTGAAGCTTTCTTT. Its protein is CASIPRGDTEAFF.

As regards this clonotype: At one boundary the junction diverges from the germline segment, which might be a read error. The chain is built from TRBV5-1 and TRBJ2-7; TRBD1 matches at 7 bases. The CDR3 runs to 14 residues. Germline V CDR1 and CDR2: SGHRS, YFSETQ. CDR3 nucleotides: TGCGCCAGCAGACCCGGGACAGCTACCTACGTGCAGTACTTC. It specifies CASRPGTATYVQYF.

The chain uses TRBV7-4 and TRBJ2-7; D could derive from TRBD1 or TRBD2 (5 bases each). Germline CDR1 and CDR2: SGHVT and SQSDAQ. The ends were cut back, 5 bases at V and 2 bases at J, with 19 bases in the middle. CDR3 length: 16 residues. CDR3 coding DNA: TGTGCCAGCAGCCTGACCCGGGACGCATATACCTACGAGCAGTACTTC. This encodes CASSLTRDAYTYEQYF.

This clonotype came up many times. The chain has TRBV7-3 and TRBJ1-1; maybe TRBD1 (6 bases). V was shortened by 2 bases and J by 6 bases, with 10 bases between the two germline ends. CDR1 is SGHTA and CDR2 is FQGTGA in the germline V gene. The CDR3 contains 13 residues. The CDR3 spells CASSLDRSAEAFF. Written as DNA, the CDR3 is TGTGCCAGCAGCTTAGACAGGTCCGCTGAAGCTTTCTTT.

This rearrangement joins TRBV7-9 to TRBJ1-2; TRBD1 might be the D (5 bases). Germline-derived CDR1 and CDR2 are SEHNR and FQNEAQ (reference sequence). Deletions cut 1 base from V and 2 bases from J, with 8 bases between. The length of the CDR3 is 14 residues. CDR3: CASSLVPGNYGYTF. The CDR3 nucleotides read TGTGCCAGCAGCTTAGTCCCAGGGAACTATGGCTACACCTTC.

The chain joins TRBV7-9 to TRBJ2-3, with a weak D call TRBD2 (6 bases). Between the trimmed V and J ends, which lost 5 bases and 4 bases, there was a span of 13 bases. Germline CDR1 reads SEHNR; CDR2 reads FQNEAQ (reference sequence). The CDR3 has 14 residues. CDR3 bases: TGTGCCAGCAGCAGAAGCGGGCTGGCAGATACGCAGTATTTT. Protein product: CASSRSGLADTQYF.

The chain carries TRBV7-9 and TRBJ1-4; 7 bases align to TRBD1. CDR3 length: 15 amino acids. Germline CDR1 reads SEHNR; CDR2 reads FQNEAQ (reference sequence). The V and J ends lost 6 bases and 5 bases, in that order; junction bases with no gene match: 9. The CDR3 coding sequence is TGTGCCAGCAGGGGACAGTCCTCAGGGAATGAAAAACTGTTTTTT. It yields the protein CASRGQSSGNEKLFF.